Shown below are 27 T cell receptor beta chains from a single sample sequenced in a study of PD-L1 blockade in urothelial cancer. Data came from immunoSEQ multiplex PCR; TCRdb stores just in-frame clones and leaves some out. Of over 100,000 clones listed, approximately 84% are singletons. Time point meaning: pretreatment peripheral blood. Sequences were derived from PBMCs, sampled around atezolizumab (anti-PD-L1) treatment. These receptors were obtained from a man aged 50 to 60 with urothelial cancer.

The CDR3 DNA sequence: TGTGCCACCAGCAGAGGCGGACTAGCGGGAGACGAGCAGTTCTTC. Protein: CATSRGGLAGDEQFF. The rearrangement links TRBV15 to TRBJ2-1; 13 nucleotides match TRBD2. The CDR3 length is 15 residues. Unmatched junction bases numbered 4, after V lost 1 base and J lost 10 bases. Germline loops: CDR1 LNHNV, CDR2 YYDKDF (reference sequence).

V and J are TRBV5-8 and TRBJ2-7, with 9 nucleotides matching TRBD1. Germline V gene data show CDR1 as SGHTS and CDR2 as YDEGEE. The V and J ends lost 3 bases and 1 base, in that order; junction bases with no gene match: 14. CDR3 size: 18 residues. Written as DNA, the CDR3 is TGTGCCAGCAGCTCCAAGCTTTCCGGGGACAGGGAATCCTACGAGCAGTACTTC. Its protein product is CASSSKLSGDRESYEQYF.

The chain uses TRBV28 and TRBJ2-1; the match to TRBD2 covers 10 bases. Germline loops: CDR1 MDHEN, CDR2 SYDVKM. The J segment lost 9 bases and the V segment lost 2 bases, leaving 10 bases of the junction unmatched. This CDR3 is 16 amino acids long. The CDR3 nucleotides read TGTGCCAGCAGTTTAATCGGGCTAGCGGGAGTTCGTGAGCAGTTCTTC. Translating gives CASSLIGLAGVREQFF.

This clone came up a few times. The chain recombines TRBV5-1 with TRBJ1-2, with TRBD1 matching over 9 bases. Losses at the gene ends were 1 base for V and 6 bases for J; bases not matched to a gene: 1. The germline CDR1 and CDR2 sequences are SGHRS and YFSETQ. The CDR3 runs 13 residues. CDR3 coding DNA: TGCGCCAGCAGCTTGAGGACAGGGGATGGCTACACCTTC. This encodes CASSLRTGDGYTF.

Here the CDR3 reads CASSRGGFNQPQHF. CDR3 coding DNA: TGTGCCAGCTCCCGGGGGGGGTTTAATCAGCCCCAGCATTTT. The chain uses TRBV28 and TRBJ1-5; tentatively, D is TRBD1 (5 bases). The CDR3 runs 14 residues. Germline CDR1 reads MDHEN; CDR2 reads SYDVKM. Trimming removed 8 bases from V and 4 bases from J, with 15 bases in between.

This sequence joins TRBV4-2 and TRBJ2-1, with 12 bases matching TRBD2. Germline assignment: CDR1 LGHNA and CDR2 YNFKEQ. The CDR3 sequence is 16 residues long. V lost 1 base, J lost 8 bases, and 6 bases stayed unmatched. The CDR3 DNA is TGTGCCAGCAGCCAAGGGGGGACTAGCGGGTGGCATGAGCAGTTCTTC. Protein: CASSQGGTSGWHEQFF.

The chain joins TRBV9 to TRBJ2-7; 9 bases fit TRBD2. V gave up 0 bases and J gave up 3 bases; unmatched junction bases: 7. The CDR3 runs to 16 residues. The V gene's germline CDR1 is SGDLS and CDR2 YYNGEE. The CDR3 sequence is CASSVAPGLAHYEQYF. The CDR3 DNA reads TGTGCCAGCAGCGTAGCCCCGGGACTAGCCCACTACGAGCAGTACTTC.

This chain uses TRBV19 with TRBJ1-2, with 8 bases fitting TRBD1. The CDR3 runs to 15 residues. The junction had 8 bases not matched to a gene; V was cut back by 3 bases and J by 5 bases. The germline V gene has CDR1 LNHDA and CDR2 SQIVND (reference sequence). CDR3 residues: CASSIQAGGRYGYTF. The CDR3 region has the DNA TGTGCCAGTAGTATCCAGGCAGGGGGCCGGTATGGCTACACCTTC.

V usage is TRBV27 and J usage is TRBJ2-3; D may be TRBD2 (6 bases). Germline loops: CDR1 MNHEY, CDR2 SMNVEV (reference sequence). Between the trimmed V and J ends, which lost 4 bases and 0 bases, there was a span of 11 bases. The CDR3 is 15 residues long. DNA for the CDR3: TGTGCCAGCAGTTCCGCGGGGCTTAGCACAGATACGCAGTATTTT. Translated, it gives CASSSAGLSTDTQYF.

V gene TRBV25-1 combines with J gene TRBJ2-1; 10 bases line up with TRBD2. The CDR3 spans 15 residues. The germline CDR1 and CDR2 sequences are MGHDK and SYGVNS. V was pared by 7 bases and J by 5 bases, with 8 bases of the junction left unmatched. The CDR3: CASMPGLADDNEQFF. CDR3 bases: TGTGCCAGCATGCCAGGACTAGCGGATGACAATGAGCAGTTCTTC.

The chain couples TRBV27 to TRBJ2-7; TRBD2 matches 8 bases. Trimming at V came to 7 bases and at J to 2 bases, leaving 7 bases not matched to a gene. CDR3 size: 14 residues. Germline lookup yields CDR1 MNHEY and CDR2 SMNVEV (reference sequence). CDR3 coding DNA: TGTGCCAGCAAATTGGGACTAGGGGCCTACGAGCAGTACTTC. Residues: CASKLGLGAYEQYF.

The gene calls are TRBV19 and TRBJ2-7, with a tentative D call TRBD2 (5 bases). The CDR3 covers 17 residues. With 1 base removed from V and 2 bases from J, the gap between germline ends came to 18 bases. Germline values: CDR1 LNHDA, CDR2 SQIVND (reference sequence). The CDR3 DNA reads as TGTGCCAGTAGTATAGCCCGGTCAGATACTAGAACCTACGAGCAGTACTTC. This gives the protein CASSIARSDTRTYEQYF.

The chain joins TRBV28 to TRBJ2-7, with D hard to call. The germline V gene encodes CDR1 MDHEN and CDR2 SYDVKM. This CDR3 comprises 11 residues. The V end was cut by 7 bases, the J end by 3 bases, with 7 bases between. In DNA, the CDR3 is TGTGCCAGCATGGCCCGCTACGAGCAGTACTTC. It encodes CASMARYEQYF. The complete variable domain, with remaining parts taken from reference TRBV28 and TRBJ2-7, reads DVKVTQSSRYLVKRTGEKVFLECVQDMDHENMFWYRQDPGLGLRLIYFSYDVKMKEKGDIPEGYSVSREKKERFSLILESASTNQTSMYLCASMARYEQYFGPGTRLTVT.

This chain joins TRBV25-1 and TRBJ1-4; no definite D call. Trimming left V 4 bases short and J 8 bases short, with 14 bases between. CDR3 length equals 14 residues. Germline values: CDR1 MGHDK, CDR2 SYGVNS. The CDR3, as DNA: TGTGCCAGCAGTGGACCTCTAGGCTTGGAAAAACTGTTTTTT. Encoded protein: CASSGPLGLEKLFF.

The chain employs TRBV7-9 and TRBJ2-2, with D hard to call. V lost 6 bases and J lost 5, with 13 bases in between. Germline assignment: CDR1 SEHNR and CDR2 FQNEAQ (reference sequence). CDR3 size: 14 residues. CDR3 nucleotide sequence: TGTGCCAGCAGGTCCCTAGTGGCGACCGGGGAGCTGTTTTTT. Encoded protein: CASRSLVATGELFF.

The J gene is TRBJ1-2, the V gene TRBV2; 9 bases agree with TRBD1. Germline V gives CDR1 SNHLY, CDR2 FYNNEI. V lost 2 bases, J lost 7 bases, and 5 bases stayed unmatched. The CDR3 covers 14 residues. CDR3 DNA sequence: TGTGCCAGCAGTGAATTGGGACAGGGATCTGGCTACACCTTC. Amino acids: CASSELGQGSGYTF.

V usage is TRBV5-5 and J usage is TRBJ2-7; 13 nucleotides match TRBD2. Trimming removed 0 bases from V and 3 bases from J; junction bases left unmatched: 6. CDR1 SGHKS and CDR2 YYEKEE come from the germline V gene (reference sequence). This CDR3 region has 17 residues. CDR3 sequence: CASSLALAGGGSYEQYF. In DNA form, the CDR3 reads TGTGCCAGCAGCTTGGCACTAGCGGGAGGGGGGAGCTACGAGCAGTACTTC. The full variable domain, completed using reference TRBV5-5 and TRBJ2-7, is DAGVTQSPTHLIKTRGQQVTLRCSPISGHKSVSWYQQVLGQGPQFIFQYYEKEERGRGNFPDRFSARQFPNYSSELNVNALLLGDSALYLCASSLALAGGGSYEQYFGPGTRLTVT.

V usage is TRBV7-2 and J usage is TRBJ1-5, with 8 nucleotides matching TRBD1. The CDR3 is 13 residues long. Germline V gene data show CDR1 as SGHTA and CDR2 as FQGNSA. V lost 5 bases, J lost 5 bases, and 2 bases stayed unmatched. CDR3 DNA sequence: TGTGCCAGCAGCCAGGGGGCCCATCAGCCCCAGCATTTT. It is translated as CASSQGAHQPQHF.

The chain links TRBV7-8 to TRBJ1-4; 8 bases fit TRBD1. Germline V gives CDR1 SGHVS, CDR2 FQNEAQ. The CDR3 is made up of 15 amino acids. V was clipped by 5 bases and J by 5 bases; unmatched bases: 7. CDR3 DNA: TGTGCCAGCAGCCTAAACAGGGGGAGGAATGAAAAACTGTTTTTT. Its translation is CASSLNRGRNEKLFF.

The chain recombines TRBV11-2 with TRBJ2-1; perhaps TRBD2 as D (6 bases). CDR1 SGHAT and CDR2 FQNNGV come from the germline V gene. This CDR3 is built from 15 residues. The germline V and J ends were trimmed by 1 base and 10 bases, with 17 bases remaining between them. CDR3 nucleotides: TGTGCCAGCAGCTTAGTGCGGGACTCTCAAAGGGAGCAGTTCTTC. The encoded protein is CASSLVRDSQREQFF.

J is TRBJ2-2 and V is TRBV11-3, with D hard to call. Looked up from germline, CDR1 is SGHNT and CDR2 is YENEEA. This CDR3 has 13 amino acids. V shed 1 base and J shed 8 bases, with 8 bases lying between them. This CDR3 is CASSLAQAGELFF. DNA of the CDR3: TGTGCCAGCAGCTTAGCCCAAGCGGGGGAGCTGTTTTTT.

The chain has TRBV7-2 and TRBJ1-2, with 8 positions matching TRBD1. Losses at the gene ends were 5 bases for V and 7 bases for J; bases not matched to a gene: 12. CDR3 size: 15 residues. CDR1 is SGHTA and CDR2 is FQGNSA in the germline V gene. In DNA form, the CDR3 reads TGTGCCAGCAGCGAACGGACAGGGTCTGGACCTGGCTACACCTTC. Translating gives CASSERTGSGPGYTF.

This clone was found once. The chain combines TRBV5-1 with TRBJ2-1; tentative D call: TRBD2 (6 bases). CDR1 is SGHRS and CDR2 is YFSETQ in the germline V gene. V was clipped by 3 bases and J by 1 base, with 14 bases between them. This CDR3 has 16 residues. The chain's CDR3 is CASSYAGRASYNEQFF. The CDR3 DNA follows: TGCGCCAGCAGCTACGCGGGACGGGCGTCCTACAATGAGCAGTTCTTC.

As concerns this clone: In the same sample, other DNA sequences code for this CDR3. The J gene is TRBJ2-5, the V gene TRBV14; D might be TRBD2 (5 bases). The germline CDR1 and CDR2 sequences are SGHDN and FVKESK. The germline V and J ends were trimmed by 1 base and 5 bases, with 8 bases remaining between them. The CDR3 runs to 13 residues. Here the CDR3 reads CASSQGGAETQYF. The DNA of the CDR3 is TGTGCCAGCAGCCAAGGGGGAGCGGAGACCCAGTACTTC.

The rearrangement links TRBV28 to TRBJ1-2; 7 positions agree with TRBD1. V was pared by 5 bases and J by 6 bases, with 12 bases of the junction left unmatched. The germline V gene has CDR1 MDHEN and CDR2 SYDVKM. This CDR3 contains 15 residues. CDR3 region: CASSPMFRGSNGYTF. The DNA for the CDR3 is TGTGCCAGCAGTCCAATGTTCAGGGGGTCAAATGGCTACACCTTC.

CDR3 DNA sequence: TGTGCCAGCAGTTTGGGCAGGGGTCTCGGCTATGGCTACACCTTC. Encoded protein: CASSLGRGLGYGYTF. The chain uses TRBV6-5 and TRBJ1-2, with D possibly being TRBD1 (6 bases). V was shortened by 4 bases and J by 4 bases, with 16 bases between the two germline ends. The CDR3 sequence is 15 residues long. From germline, CDR1 is MNHEY and CDR2 SVGAGI.

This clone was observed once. CDR3 bases: TGTGCCAGCAGCTCCTTTAGGTCGCTAGCGGGAGAAGGCGAGCAGTACTTC. This encodes CASSSFRSLAGEGEQYF. This chain uses TRBV13 with TRBJ2-7, with 10 bases matching TRBD2. The germline V gene encodes CDR1 PRHDT and CDR2 FYEKMQ (reference sequence). V lost 4 bases and J lost 6; bases outside the gene matches: 15. This CDR3 has 17 amino acids.